The rows below give T cell receptor beta chains drawn from one sample of a study of high-grade serous ovarian cancer treatment subgroups. Libraries were prepared by immunoSEQ multiplex PCR; TCRdb keeps only in-frame clonotypes and omits some of them. This table holds roughly 12,000 clones, roughly four fifths found once. Sample: tumor tissue. These receptors all stem from a human donor with high-grade serous ovarian cancer. The conserved cysteine and the conserved F or W are not part of the CDR3 here.

>TRBJ1-5|TRBV5-8
ASSQIGRGGGNQPQH
>TRBJ1-2|TRBV6-5
ASSRRTGQYGYT
>TRBJ1-5|TRBV28
ASSPRYYREATARHNQPQH
>TRBJ1-4|TRBV16
ASTGQPTNEKLF
>TRBJ2-5|TRBV5-4
ASSSKETQY
>TRBJ1-5|TRBV7-8
ASSLASRTGGQPQH
>TRBJ2-3|TRBV5-1
ASSSGASGRLSDTQY
>TRBJ1-2|TRBV18
ASSLQDQAGYT
>-|TRBV29-1
SVEGANYEQY
>TRBJ2-3|TRBV11-2
ASSFHQDTQY
>TRBJ1-3|TRBV30
AWSALSGNTIY
>TRBJ1-1|TRBV27
ASSLGRTVQTEAF
>-|TRBV5-1
ASSFGKGYEQY
>TRBJ2-1|TRBV11-2
ASSLVQGAQNEQF
>TRBJ1-5|TRBV11-3
ASSYSGTGSINQPQH
>TRBJ2-5|TRBV11-1
ASSADPGTEETQY
>TRBJ2-1|TRBV6-1
ASIGGTFYNEQF
>TRBJ2-1|TRBV28
ASNPPYNEQF
>TRBJ2-7|TRBV18
ASSLDGAPREQY
>TRBJ2-7|TRBV18
ASSPGQNEQY
>TRBJ1-2|TRBV9
ASSGERAGGYT
>TRBJ2-1|TRBV19
ASSIAFSYNEQF
>TRBJ2-7|TRBV5-3
ARSLNQRFLFDEQY
>TRBJ1-2|TRBV7-9
ASSLWQGRLVDYGYT